This T cell receptor beta chain comes out of a study of blood T cell repertoires in COVID-19. In the study overall: From T cells, B-cell-depleted T cells, or PBMCs came the material, which was cDNA or gDNA.

Here immunoSEQ multiplex PCR was the method, and the copy in TCRdb shows in-frame clones only, minus some. Of 65,000 to 90,000 clones detected, roughly four fifths appear once; the ten largest clones hold 5% to 6.5%. The sample was peripheral blood. This clonotype was sampled from a woman aged 60-70 years with acute or convalescent COVID-19.

This chain's CDR3 is CASSVGRQPQPQHF. The CDR3 DNA is TGTGCCAGCAGTGTGGGGAGACAACCTCAGCCCCAGCATTTT. The chain links TRBV2 to TRBJ1-5, with D unresolved. CDR1 is SNHLY, CDR2 FYNNEI, per germline. The CDR3 consists of 14 residues. V was pared by 4 bases and J by 6 bases, with 13 bases between.